This T cell receptor (beta chain) was captured by sequencing in a study of cytomegalovirus exposure and HLA in healthy donors. Trimming at V came to 4 bases and at J to 1 base, leaving 5 bases not matched to a gene. Germline lookup yields CDR1 SGHNT and CDR2 YYREEE (reference sequence). The CDR3 spans 15 residues. 13 Jbeta primers and 60 Vbeta primers were used for the PCR. TCRdb's table, derived via immunoSEQ multiplex PCR, lists solely in-frame clones and lacks some. The data show about 63,000 clones, approximately 71% seen once. The TCR originated in a man between 50 and 59 years old in good health and CMV-seronegative. Sequences were obtained from PBMCs. This chain uses TRBV5-4 with TRBJ2-3, with 8 positions matching TRBD1. The CDR3, as DNA: TGTGCCAGCAGCCGACAGGGGCCCGGCACAGATACGCAGTATTTT. As protein: CASSRQGPGTDTQYF.